Detailed here is one T cell receptor beta chain. Patients picked for sequencing had shown CD8+CD57+ cell expansion detected by flow cytometry. When blood sampling took place, the patients had received no therapy. Germline V gives CDR1 SNHLY, CDR2 FYNNEI. The ends were cut back, 3 bases at V and 2 bases at J, with 10 bases in the middle. The CDR3 has 14 amino acids. The use of genomic DNA as template underpinned the TCR beta VDJ and CDR3 profiling. Via MiXCR, TCRdb re-called the reads, giving one row per CDR3 protein. The sample has some 140,000 distinct CDR3 sequences, roughly 49% seen once. This sample is part of a study of CD8+CD57+ T cells in acquired aplastic anemia. Looking at the study overall: DNA recovered from sorted CD4+ and CD8+ cells had a mean of about 3 ug.

The chain has TRBV2 and TRBJ1-1; D is ambiguous. The material sequenced was sorted CD4+, CD8+, or CD8+CD57+ T cells (not recorded which) from PBMCs. The origin of this receptor is a human donor with aplastic anemia. The CDR3 protein is CASSEAVTNTEAFF. CDR3 coding DNA: TGTGCCAGCAGTGAGGCCGTAACCAACACTGAAGCTTTCTTT.